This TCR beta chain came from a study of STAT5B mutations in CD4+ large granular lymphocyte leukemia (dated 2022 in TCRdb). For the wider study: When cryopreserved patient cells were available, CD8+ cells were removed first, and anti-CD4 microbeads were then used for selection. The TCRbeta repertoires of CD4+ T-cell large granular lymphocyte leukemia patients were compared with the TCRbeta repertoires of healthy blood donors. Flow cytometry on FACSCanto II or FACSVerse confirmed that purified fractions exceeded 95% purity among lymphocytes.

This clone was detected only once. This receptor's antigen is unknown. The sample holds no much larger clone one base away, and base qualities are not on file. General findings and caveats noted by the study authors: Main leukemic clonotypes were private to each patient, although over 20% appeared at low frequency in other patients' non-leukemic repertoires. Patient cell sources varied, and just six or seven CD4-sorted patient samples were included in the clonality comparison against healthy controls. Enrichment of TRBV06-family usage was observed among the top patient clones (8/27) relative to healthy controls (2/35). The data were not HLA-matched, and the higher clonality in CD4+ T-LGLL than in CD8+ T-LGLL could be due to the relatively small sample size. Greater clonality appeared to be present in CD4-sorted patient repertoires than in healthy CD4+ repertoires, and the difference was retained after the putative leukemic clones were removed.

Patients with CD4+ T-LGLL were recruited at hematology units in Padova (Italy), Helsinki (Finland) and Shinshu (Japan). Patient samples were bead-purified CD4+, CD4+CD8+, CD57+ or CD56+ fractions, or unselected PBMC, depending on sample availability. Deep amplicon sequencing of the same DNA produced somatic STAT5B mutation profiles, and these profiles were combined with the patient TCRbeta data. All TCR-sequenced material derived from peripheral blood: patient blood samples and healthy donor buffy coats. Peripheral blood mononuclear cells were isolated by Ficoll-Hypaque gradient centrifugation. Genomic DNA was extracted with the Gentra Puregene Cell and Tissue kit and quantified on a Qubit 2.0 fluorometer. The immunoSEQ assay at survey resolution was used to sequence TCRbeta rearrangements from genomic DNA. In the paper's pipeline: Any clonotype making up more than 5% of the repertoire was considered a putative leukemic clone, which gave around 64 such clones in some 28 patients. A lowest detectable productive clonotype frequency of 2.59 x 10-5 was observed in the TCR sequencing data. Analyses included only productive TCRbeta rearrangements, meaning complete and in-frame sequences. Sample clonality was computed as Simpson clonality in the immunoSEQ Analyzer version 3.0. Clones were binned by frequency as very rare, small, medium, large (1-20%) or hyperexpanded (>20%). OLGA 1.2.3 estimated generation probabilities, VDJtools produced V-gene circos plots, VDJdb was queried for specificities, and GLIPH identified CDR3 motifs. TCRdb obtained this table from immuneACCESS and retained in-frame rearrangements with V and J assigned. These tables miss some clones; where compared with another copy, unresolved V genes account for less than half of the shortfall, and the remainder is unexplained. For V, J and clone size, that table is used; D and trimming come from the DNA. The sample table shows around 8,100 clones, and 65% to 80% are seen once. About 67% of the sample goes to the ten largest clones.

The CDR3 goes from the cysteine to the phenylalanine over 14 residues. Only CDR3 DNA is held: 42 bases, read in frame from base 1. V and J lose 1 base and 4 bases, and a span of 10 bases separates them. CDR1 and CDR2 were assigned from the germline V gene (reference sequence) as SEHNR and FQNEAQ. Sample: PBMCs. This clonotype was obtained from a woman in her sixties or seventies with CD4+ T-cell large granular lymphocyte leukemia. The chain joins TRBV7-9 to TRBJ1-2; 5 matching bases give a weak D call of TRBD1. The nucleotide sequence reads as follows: TGTGCCAGCAGCTTAGGGGAAGGGACCTATGGCTACACCTTC. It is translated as CASSLGEGTYGYTF.